This T cell receptor (beta chain) is drawn from a study of neurological immune-mediated disorders. In TCRdb, the 5' RACE reads were re-called with MiXCR into one record per CDR3 protein. The repertoire holds 16,000 or so distinct CDR3 sequences, with around 9.7% as singletons. The CDR3 has 14 residues. Germline V gene sequence: CDR1 MDHEN, CDR2 SYDVKM. V trimming: 4 bases; J trimming: 1 base; junction bases outside the gene matches: 3. This clonotype was counted at least ten times. The receptor was derived from a man aged 50-60 years in good health. Sequenced: CD8+ T cells from blood. The chain joins TRBV28 to TRBJ2-5, with TRBD1 identical over 7 bases. CDR3 sequence (DNA): TGTGCCAGCAGTTCAGGGACAGTCCAAGAGACCCAGTACTTC. It specifies CASSSGTVQETQYF.